This passage covers 25 T cell receptor beta chains from one sample sequenced in a study of T cell responses to AZD1222 COVID-19 vaccine. Produced via immunoSEQ multiplex PCR; TCRdb's table is partial and in-frame only. This sample has about 170,000 clones, with 90% found just once. The sample consisted of peripheral blood, taken on day 0 of AZD1222 vaccination. The source of these receptors is an adult in good health.

The chain carries TRBV5-6 and TRBJ2-7, with no clear D. CDR1 SGHDT and CDR2 YYEEEE come from the germline V gene. The CDR3 has 14 amino acids. V lost 2 bases to trimming and J lost 1 base, with 10 bases between them. The CDR3 sequence is CASSLLDGSYEQYF. CDR3 bases: TGTGCCAGCAGCTTACTGGATGGGTCCTACGAGCAGTACTTC. The full variable domain, completed using reference TRBV5-6 and TRBJ2-7, is DAGVTQSPTHLIKTRGQQVTLRCSPKSGHDTVSWYQQALGQGPQFIFQYYEEEERQRGNFPDRFSGHQFPNYSSELNVNALLLGDSALYLCASSLLDGSYEQYFGPGTRLTVT.

The genes are TRBV9 and TRBJ2-1, with TRBD2 matching 7 bases. Germline CDR1 SGDLS, CDR2 YYNGEE. This CDR3 spans 15 amino acids. V gave up 4 bases and J gave up 3 bases; unmatched junction bases: 7. The CDR3 sequence is CASSLRDYSYNEQFF. The CDR3 coding sequence is TGTGCCAGCAGCCTCCGGGACTACAGCTACAATGAGCAGTTCTTC.

The chain has TRBV5-8 and TRBJ2-3; 9 nucleotides line up with TRBD2. CDR3 size: 15 residues. J gave up 8 bases and V 0 bases, and 7 bases lay outside the gene matches. Germline-derived CDR1 and CDR2 are SGHTS and YDEGEE. Here the CDR3 reads CASSLGEAGGGTQYF. CDR3 DNA sequence: TGTGCCAGCAGCTTGGGAGAAGCGGGGGGAGGTACGCAGTATTTT.

This clone was picked up a small number of times. The chain joins TRBV6-4 to TRBJ2-6; D gene uncertain. The V and J ends lost 2 bases and 0 bases respectively, with 5 bases between them. CDR3 size: 15 residues. Looked up from germline, CDR1 is MRHNA and CDR2 is SNTAGT. The CDR3 nucleotides are TGTGCCAGCAGTGACAAAAACTCTGGGGCCAACGTCCTGACTTTC. Translated: CASSDKNSGANVLTF.

J is TRBJ2-2 and V is TRBV27; 8 bases match TRBD2. The V segment lost 6 bases and the J segment 7 bases; nucleotides outside the gene matches: 7. CDR1 MNHEY and CDR2 SMNVEV come from the germline V gene (reference sequence). There are 14 residues in the CDR3. The CDR3 nucleotides are TGTGCCAGCAGCCCGGGGGGGCCGGGCGGGGAGCTGTTTTTT. As protein: CASSPGGPGGELFF.

The rearrangement uses TRBV10-1 and TRBJ2-7; D might be TRBD2 (6 bases). Germline CDR1 WNHNN, CDR2 SYGVQD (reference sequence). Trimming removed 10 bases from V and 5 bases from J, with 21 bases in between. The CDR3 is made up of 14 amino acids. CDR3 sequence: CAKRRGTVTNEQYF. The CDR3 DNA sequence: TGCGCCAAAAGACGCGGGACGGTAACTAACGAGCAGTACTTC.

The chain carries TRBV6-1 and TRBJ1-2; no clear D. Germline V gives CDR1 MNHNS, CDR2 SASEGT. The CDR3 is 12 amino acids. Trimming took off 1 base at V and 7 bases at J, with 7 bases between the two ends. CDR3 region: CASSEGGSGYTF. The DNA for the CDR3 is TGTGCCAGCAGTGAAGGAGGGAGTGGCTACACCTTC.

V is TRBV10-1 and J is TRBJ2-7; possible D gene TRBD1, 6 bases. CDR3 length: 12 amino acids. The germline V gene encodes CDR1 WNHNN and CDR2 SYGVQD (reference sequence). V dropped 11 bases and J dropped 2 bases, with 13 bases sitting between them. The DNA of the CDR3 is TGCGCCGGCCGACAGGCTACCTACGAGCAGTACTTC. Translation gives CAGRQATYEQYF.

The chain combines TRBV3-1 (or the pseudogene TRBV3-2) with TRBJ2-7; maybe TRBD2 (5 bases). The CDR3 totals 12 residues. V was shortened by 1 base and J by 5 bases, with 6 bases between the two germline ends. From germline, CDR1 is LGHDT and CDR2 YNNKEL (reference sequence). The CDR3 DNA is TGTGCCAGCAGCCAAGTGGAGGACGAGCAGTACTTC. As protein: CASSQVEDEQYF.

The rearrangement joins TRBV7-2 to TRBJ2-2; D may be TRBD2 (7 bases). Trimming removed 5 bases at V and 0 bases at J, with 13 bases between. CDR1 and CDR2 (germline): SGHTA, FQGNSA. The CDR3 has 16 amino acids. DNA for the CDR3: TGTGCCAGCAGCCTACTCGGGGGGCCGAACACCGGGGAGCTGTTTTTT. Amino acids: CASSLLGGPNTGELFF.

This clone showed up just a few times. This rearrangement joins TRBV2 to TRBJ1-2; 7 positions agree with TRBD1. Germline CDR1 SNHLY, CDR2 FYNNEI. The CDR3 extends over 15 amino acids. The ends lost 6 bases at V and 0 bases at J; junction bases unmatched: 7. The CDR3 here is CASRYLDRANYGYTF. The CDR3 DNA follows: TGTGCCAGCAGGTACCTAGACAGGGCTAACTATGGCTACACCTTC.

This rearrangement joins TRBV6-1 to TRBJ2-1; 14 bases line up with TRBD2. With V trimmed by 4 bases and J by 5 bases, 4 bases remained unmatched. The CDR3 spans 16 residues. CDR1 is MNHNS, CDR2 SASEGT, per germline. The CDR3 DNA follows: TGTGCCAGCAGTGCCTTGACTAGCGGGGGGGACAATGAGCAGTTCTTC. Amino acids: CASSALTSGGDNEQFF.

This clone was seen just once. The V and J genes are TRBV7-7 and TRBJ2-3; 11 positions agree with TRBD1. Losses at the gene ends were 4 bases for V and 2 bases for J; bases not matched to a gene: 2. There are 15 residues in the CDR3. CDR1 is SSHAT, CDR2 FNYEAQ, per germline (reference sequence). DNA for the CDR3: TGTGCCAGCAGCTCGGGACAGGGGGTCACAGATACGCAGTATTTT. As protein: CASSSGQGVTDTQYF.

In this sample, this clone turned up once. This chain connects TRBV19 to TRBJ1-5, with no clear D. This CDR3 is 20 amino acids long. Trimming left V 2 bases short and J 0 bases short, with 23 bases between. Germline-derived CDR1 and CDR2 are LNHDA and SQIVND (reference sequence). The CDR3 sequence is CASSIMPHSGSNYSNQPQHF. In DNA form, the CDR3 reads TGTGCCAGTAGTATAATGCCCCATTCGGGGAGTAACTATAGCAATCAGCCCCAGCATTTT.

The chain combines TRBV6-6 with TRBJ1-2; D is perhaps TRBD1 (5 bases). The germline CDR1 and CDR2 sequences are MNHNY and SVGAGI (reference sequence). Trimming shortened V by 11 bases and J by 4 bases, and 20 bases separated the two germline ends. The CDR3 covers 14 residues. CDR3 nucleotide sequence: TGTGCCGGGAACCCAGGGTCTGCTTCCTATGGCTACACCTTC. The encoded protein is CAGNPGSASYGYTF.

In its sample, this clone was seen once. The chain combines TRBV27 with TRBJ1-1; TRBD1 is a possible D gene (5 bases). V gave up 8 bases and J gave up 0 bases, with 16 bases separating them. Germline V gene data show CDR1 as MNHEY and CDR2 as SMNVEV (reference sequence). The CDR3 is 15 residues long. CDR3 region: CASSRASLLNTEAFF. The CDR3 DNA follows: TGTGCCAGCTCCAGGGCGTCCCTTTTGAACACTGAAGCTTTCTTT.

The V and J genes are TRBV4-1 and TRBJ1-6; 9 positions agree with TRBD1. CDR3 size: 16 residues. The V gene's germline CDR1 is MGHRA and CDR2 YSYEKL. Unmatched junction bases numbered 5, after V lost 2 bases and J lost 6 bases. The CDR3 DNA follows: TGCGCCAGCAGCCAAATACAGACAGGGGGTAATTCACCCCTCCACTTT. Its translation is CASSQIQTGGNSPLHF.

The CDR3 spells CASSSSRASGGLRELFF. The CDR3 region has the DNA TGCGCCAGCAGCTCAAGCCGAGCTAGCGGGGGGTTGAGGGAGCTGTTTTTT. V gene TRBV4-3 combines with J gene TRBJ2-2; TRBD2 aligns across 11 bases. This CDR3 region has 17 residues. Trimming took 5 bases from V and 9 from J; bases not matched to a gene: 14. The germline V gene encodes CDR1 LGHNA and CDR2 YSLEER.

The V and J genes are TRBV7-8 and TRBJ1-2, with unresolved D. In germline, CDR1 is SGHVS, CDR2 FQNEAQ. Trimming cost V 5 bases and J 5 bases, with 6 bases left between them. This CDR3 spans 11 amino acids. The CDR3 loop is CASSLEYGYTF. CDR3 in DNA: TGTGCCAGCAGCCTGGAGTATGGCTACACCTTC.

V gene TRBV6-4 combines with J gene TRBJ2-1; the D gene is possibly TRBD1 (6 bases). Trimming took 2 bases from V and 0 from J, leaving 8 bases between them. CDR1 is MRHNA and CDR2 is SNTAGT in the germline V gene. This CDR3 comprises 15 residues. The CDR3 coding sequence is TGTGCCAGCAGTGACGGGGGCAGCTCCTACAATGAGCAGTTCTTC. Its translation: CASSDGGSSYNEQFF.

This chain connects TRBV3-1 (or the pseudogene TRBV3-2) to TRBJ2-1; TRBD1 matches at 12 bases. Germline values: CDR1 LGHDT, CDR2 YNNKEL (reference sequence). V trimming: 4 bases; J trimming: 8 bases; junction bases outside the gene matches: 9. The CDR3 extends over 16 amino acids. The CDR3 nucleotides read TGTGCCAGCAGCCTGAGACCGGGACAGGGGGCTCATGAGCAGTTCTTC. Translated, it gives CASSLRPGQGAHEQFF.

The J gene is TRBJ2-7, the V gene TRBV2; 10 nucleotides match TRBD1. Looked up from germline, CDR1 is SNHLY and CDR2 is FYNNEI. The V and J ends lost 6 bases and 6 bases, in that order; junction bases with no gene match: 17. The CDR3 spans 17 residues. The CDR3 nucleotides read TGTGCCAGCAGGGGGGGGACAGGGGATACAGGAATTGCCGAGCAGTACTTC. Translated, it gives CASRGGTGDTGIAEQYF.

The chain recombines TRBV24-1 with TRBJ2-3; D may be TRBD1 (6 bases). The CDR3 contains 16 residues. Germline CDR1 KGHDR, CDR2 SFDVKD. Trimming cost V 4 bases and J 2 bases, with 15 bases left between them. CDR3 in amino acids: CATSEGSDRLTDTQYF. CDR3 nucleotides: TGTGCCACCAGTGAGGGATCGGACAGACTCACAGATACGCAGTATTTT.

In nucleotides, the CDR3 is TGCACCGTAACAGGGGGTACAGGTGAGCAGTTCTTC. Translating it yields CTVTGGTGEQFF. This chain connects TRBV29-1 to TRBJ2-1, with 8 bases matching TRBD1. The V gene's germline CDR1 is SQVTM and CDR2 ANQGSEA. The CDR3 covers 12 residues.

This rearrangement joins TRBV7-2 to TRBJ2-1; D could derive from TRBD1 or TRBD2 (5 bases each). This CDR3 has 14 residues. The germline CDR1 and CDR2 sequences are SGHTA and FQGNSA. V lost 5 bases and J lost 7, with 15 bases in between. The CDR3 DNA reads as TGTGCCAGCAGCCCTCCCGGGGACGAGAATGAGCAGTTCTTC. This gives the protein CASSPPGDENEQFF. Drawing the rest from reference TRBV7-2 and TRBJ2-1, the complete variable domain is GAGVSQSPSNKVTEKGKDVELRCDPISGHTALYWYRQSLGQGLEFLIYFQGNSAPDKSGLPSDRFSAERTGGSVSTLTIQRTQQEDSAVYLCASSPPGDENEQFFGPGTRLTVL.